The T cell receptor (beta chain) under discussion was sequenced for a study of T cell repertoires in cytomegalovirus infection. Study-level background: Both a matching HLA type and CMV infection were indicated by public TCR beta signatures. Whole-study findings and limits: Dominant in the ex vivo response were TCR beta clonotypes restricted by HLA-C and specific for CMV. Identification of carriers of CMV plus the relevant HLA was performed using cumulative public TCR beta family frequency.

Note on this clonotype: Its antigen is unidentified. One end of the junction does not line up with germline, which may come from a read error.

TCRdb passed the reads through MiXCR, listing each CDR3 protein once. The table includes 680,000 or so distinct CDR3 sequences, 35% to 40% detected once. The sequenced sample was PBMCs. The source of this sequence is a human donor in good health (CMV status not recorded). Some clones in this sample may be carry-over from other donors' samples.

DNA for the CDR3: TGTGCTAGCAGTCGAGATAGCGGGAGGGAGCAAGATACGCAGTATTTT. The encoded protein is CASSRDSGREQDTQYF. The genes are TRBV7-7 and TRBJ2-3, with TRBD2 matching 11 bases. Germline CDR1 is SSHAT and CDR2 is FNYEAQ (reference sequence). This CDR3 has 16 amino acids.